This TCR beta chain was profiled in a study of cytomegalovirus exposure and HLA in healthy donors. Produced via immunoSEQ multiplex PCR; TCRdb's table is partial and in-frame only. The sample consists of 260,000 or so clones, 88% of them appearing once. CDR1 is LNHDA and CDR2 is SQIVND in the germline V gene (reference sequence). The junction had 11 bases not matched to a gene; V was cut back by 4 bases and J by 3 bases. The CDR3 sequence is 16 residues long. The chain uses TRBV19 and TRBJ2-7, with 8 positions matching TRBD1. The specimen sequenced was PBMCs. This clonotype originated in a woman between 18 and 29 years old in good health and CMV-seronegative. The CDR3 nucleotides are TGTGCCAGTAGTACTACTCCGGACAGGGACCTCTACGAGCAGTACTTC. Encoded protein: CASSTTPDRDLYEQYF.